The 7 T cell receptor beta chains in this list originate from one sample, sequenced in a study of cytotoxic CD8 clonotypes in ibrutinib-treated CLL. The protocol was immunoSEQ multiplex PCR, while the TCRdb copy is restricted to in-frame clones and leaves out a portion. The table includes about 300,000 clones, roughly four fifths detected once. Material: PBMCs, obtained at disease progression, from a patient treated with ibrutinib. Source of these receptors: a human donor with chronic lymphocytic leukemia.

This sequence joins TRBV29-1 and TRBJ2-2; 11 bases fit TRBD2. Germline CDR1 and CDR2: SQVTM and ANQGSEA. The CDR3 extends over 15 amino acids. Trimming took 7 bases from V and 4 from J; bases not matched to a gene: 8. CDR3 sequence (DNA): TGCAGCGCCTGGACTAGCGGGTTGCTCACCGGGGAGCTGTTTTTT. Translation: CSAWTSGLLTGELFF.

This clone was detected only a few times. The chain uses TRBV5-1 and TRBJ2-3, with 7 bases matching TRBD1. Germline V gives CDR1 SGHRS, CDR2 YFSETQ. This CDR3 contains 15 residues. V lost 4 bases to trimming and J lost 1 base; unmatched junction nucleotides: 6. CDR3 DNA: TGCGCCAGCAGCAGAGGGGGCTCGGGCACAGATACGCAGTATTTT. It is translated as CASSRGGSGTDTQYF. Supplemented by reference TRBV5-1 and TRBJ2-3, the full variable domain reads KAGVTQTPRYLIKTRGQQVTLSCSPISGHRSVSWYQQTPGQGLQFLFEYFSETQRNKGNFPGRFSGRQFSNSRSEMNVSTLELGDSALYLCASSRGGSGTDTQYFGPGTRLTVL.

In this sample, this clone turned up a few times. This sequence joins TRBV20-1 and TRBJ1-2; D not resolved. Germline loops: CDR1 DFQATT, CDR2 SNEGSKA (reference sequence). There are 11 residues in the CDR3. The germline V and J ends were trimmed by 3 bases and 2 bases, with 4 bases remaining between them. DNA of the CDR3: TGCAGTGCTAGGGTAAACTATGGCTACACCTTC. Encoded protein: CSARVNYGYTF.

The chain recombines TRBV4-3 with TRBJ2-7, with unresolved D. The CDR3 totals 14 residues. V was cut by 0 bases and J by 2 bases, with 8 bases left in between. The germline V gene has CDR1 LGHNA and CDR2 YSLEER. CDR3 bases: TGCGCCAGCAGCCAAGATCGGTCCGCCTACGAGCAGTACTTC. Encoded protein: CASSQDRSAYEQYF.

The J gene is TRBJ1-5, the V gene TRBV27; D is uncertain. Germline assignment: CDR1 MNHEY and CDR2 SMNVEV (reference sequence). This CDR3 comprises 12 residues. V lost 8 bases to trimming and J lost 9 bases, with 14 bases between them. CDR3 in DNA: TGTGCCAGCGGCCTATACGGGGTGCCCCAGCATTTT. Protein: CASGLYGVPQHF.

CDR3 coding DNA: TGTGCCAGTAGTCCGGGACAAAGAAGCACAGATACGCAGTATTTT. This encodes CASSPGQRSTDTQYF. V gene TRBV19 combines with J gene TRBJ2-3; tentatively, D is TRBD1 (6 bases). Trimming shortened V by 5 bases and J by 0 bases, and 12 bases separated the two germline ends. The CDR3 has 15 amino acids. CDR1 is LNHDA and CDR2 is SQIVND in the germline V gene (reference sequence).

V usage is TRBV5-6 and J usage is TRBJ2-3; unclear D gene. In germline, CDR1 is SGHDT, CDR2 YYEEEE. V gave up 4 bases and J gave up 4 bases, with 7 bases separating them. CDR3 length: 12 residues. The CDR3 bases are TGTGCCAGCAGCACGGAATCAGATACGCAGTATTTT. Protein product: CASSTESDTQYF.